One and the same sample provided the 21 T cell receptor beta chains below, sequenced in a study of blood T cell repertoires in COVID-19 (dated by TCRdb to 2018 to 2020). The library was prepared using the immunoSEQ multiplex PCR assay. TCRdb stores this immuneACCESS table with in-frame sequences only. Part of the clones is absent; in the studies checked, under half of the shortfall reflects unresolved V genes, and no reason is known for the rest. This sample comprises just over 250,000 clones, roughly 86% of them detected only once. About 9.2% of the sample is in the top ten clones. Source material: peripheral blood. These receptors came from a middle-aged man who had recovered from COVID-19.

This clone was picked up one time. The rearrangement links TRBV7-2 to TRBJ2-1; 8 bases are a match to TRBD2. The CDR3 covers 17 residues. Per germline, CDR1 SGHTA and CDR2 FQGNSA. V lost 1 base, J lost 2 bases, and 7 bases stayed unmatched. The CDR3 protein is CASSLGPSAGAYNEQFF. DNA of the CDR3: TGTGCCAGCAGCTTAGGGCCCTCAGCGGGGGCCTACAATGAGCAGTTCTTC.

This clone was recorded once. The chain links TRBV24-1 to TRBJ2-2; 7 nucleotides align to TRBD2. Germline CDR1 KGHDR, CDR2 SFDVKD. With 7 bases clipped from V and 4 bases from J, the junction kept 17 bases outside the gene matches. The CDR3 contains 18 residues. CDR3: CATSPGRVAGRVTGELFF. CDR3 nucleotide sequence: TGTGCCACCAGCCCAGGGAGGGTAGCGGGTCGAGTCACCGGGGAGCTGTTTTTT.

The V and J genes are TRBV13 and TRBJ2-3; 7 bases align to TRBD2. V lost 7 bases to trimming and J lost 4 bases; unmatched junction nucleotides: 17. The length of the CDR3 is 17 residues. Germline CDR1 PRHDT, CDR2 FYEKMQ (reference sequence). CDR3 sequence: CASNPGGPSGAADTQYF. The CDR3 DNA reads TGTGCCAGCAACCCTGGCGGACCCAGCGGGGCAGCAGATACGCAGTATTTT.

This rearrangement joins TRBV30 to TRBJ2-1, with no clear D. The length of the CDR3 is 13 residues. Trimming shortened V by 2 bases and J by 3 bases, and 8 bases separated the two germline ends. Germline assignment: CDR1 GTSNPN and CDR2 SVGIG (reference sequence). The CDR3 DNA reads TGTGCCTGGAGTCCATCAAACTACAATGAGCAGTTCTTC. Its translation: CAWSPSNYNEQFF. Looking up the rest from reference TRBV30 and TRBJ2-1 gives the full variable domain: SQTIHQWPATLVQPVGSPLSLECTVEGTSNPNLYWYRQAAGRGLQLLFYSVGIGQISSEVPQNLSASRPQDRQFILSSKKLLLSDSGFYLCAWSPSNYNEQFFGPGTRLTVL.

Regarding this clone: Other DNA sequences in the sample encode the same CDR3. This chain's CDR3 is CASSQVRGTEAFF. As DNA, the CDR3 is TGCGCCAGCAGCCAAGTTCGGGGAACTGAAGCTTTCTTT. The V call is TRBV4-3, the J call TRBJ1-1; D ambiguous. The V gene's germline CDR1 is LGHNA and CDR2 YSLEER. CDR3 length equals 13 residues. Trimming pared 1 base from V and 5 bases from J, leaving 8 bases between.

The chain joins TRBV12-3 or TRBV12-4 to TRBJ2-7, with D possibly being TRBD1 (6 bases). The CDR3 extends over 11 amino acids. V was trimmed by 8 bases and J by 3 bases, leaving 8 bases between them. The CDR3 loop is CASSRGYEQYF. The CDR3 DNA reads TGTGCCAGCTCCAGGGGCTACGAGCAGTACTTC.

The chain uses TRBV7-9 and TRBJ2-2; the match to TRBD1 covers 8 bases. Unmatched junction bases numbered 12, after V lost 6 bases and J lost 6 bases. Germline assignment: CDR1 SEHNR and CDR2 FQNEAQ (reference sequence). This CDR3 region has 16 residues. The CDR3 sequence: CASRTGQGRAAGELFF. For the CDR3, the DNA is TGTGCCAGCAGAACCGGACAGGGTCGTGCGGCCGGGGAGCTGTTTTTT.

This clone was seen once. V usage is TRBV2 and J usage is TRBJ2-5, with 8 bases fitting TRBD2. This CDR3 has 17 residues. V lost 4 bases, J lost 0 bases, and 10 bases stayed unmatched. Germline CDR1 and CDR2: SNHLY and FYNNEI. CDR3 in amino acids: CASSVSLSGTYQETQYF. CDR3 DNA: TGTGCCAGCAGTGTCAGCCTTAGCGGGACGTACCAAGAGACCCAGTACTTC.

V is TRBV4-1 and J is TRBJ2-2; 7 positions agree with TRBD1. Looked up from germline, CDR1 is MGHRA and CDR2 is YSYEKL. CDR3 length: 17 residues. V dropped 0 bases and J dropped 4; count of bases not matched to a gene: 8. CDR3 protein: CASSQDGSRGRTGELFF. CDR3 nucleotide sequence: TGCGCCAGCAGCCAAGACGGTTCAAGGGGGCGCACCGGGGAGCTGTTTTTT.

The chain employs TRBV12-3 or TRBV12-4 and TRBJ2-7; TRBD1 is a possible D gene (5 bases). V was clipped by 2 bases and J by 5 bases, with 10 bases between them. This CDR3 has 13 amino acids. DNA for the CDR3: TGTGCCAGCAGTTTAAACAGGTGGAACGAGCAGTACTTC. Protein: CASSLNRWNEQYF.

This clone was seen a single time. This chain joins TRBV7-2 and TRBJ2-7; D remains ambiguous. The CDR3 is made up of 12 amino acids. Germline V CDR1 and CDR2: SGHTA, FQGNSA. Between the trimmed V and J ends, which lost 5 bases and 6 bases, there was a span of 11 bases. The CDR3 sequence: CASSTTGGEQYF. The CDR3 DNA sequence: TGTGCCAGCAGCACCACGGGTGGCGAGCAGTACTTC. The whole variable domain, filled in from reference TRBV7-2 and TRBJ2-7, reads GAGVSQSPSNKVTEKGKDVELRCDPISGHTALYWYRQSLGQGLEFLIYFQGNSAPDKSGLPSDRFSAERTGGSVSTLTIQRTQQEDSAVYLCASSTTGGEQYFGPGTRLTVT.

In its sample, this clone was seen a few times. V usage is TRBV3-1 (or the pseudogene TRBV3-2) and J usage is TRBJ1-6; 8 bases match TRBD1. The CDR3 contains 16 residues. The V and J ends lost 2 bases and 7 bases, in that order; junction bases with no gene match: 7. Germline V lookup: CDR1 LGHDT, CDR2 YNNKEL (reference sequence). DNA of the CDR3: TGTGCCAGCAGCCAAACTACAGGGGGAAGAAATTCACCCCTCCACTTT. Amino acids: CASSQTTGGRNSPLHF.

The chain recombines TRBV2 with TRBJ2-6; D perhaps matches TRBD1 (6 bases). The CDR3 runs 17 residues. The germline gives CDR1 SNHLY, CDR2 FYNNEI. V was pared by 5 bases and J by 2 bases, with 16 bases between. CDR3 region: CASSTQGIHPGANVLTF. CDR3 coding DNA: TGTGCCAGCAGTACGCAGGGGATCCACCCTGGGGCCAACGTCCTGACTTTC. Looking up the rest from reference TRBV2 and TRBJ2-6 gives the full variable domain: EPEVTQTPSHQVTQMGQEVILRCVPISNHLYFYWYRQILGQKVEFLVSFYNNEISEKSEIFDDQFSVERPDGSNFTLKIRSTKLEDSAMYFCASSTQGIHPGANVLTFGAGSRLTVL.

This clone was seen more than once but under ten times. The CDR3 protein is CASSFIVAYNEQFF. The CDR3 coding sequence is TGTGCCAGCAGCTTTATTGTCGCGTACAATGAGCAGTTCTTC. V and J are TRBV11-2 and TRBJ2-1; unclear D gene. V lost 3 bases and J 4 bases, leaving 10 bases between the germline ends. The CDR3 contains 14 residues. CDR1 SGHAT and CDR2 FQNNGV come from the germline V gene.

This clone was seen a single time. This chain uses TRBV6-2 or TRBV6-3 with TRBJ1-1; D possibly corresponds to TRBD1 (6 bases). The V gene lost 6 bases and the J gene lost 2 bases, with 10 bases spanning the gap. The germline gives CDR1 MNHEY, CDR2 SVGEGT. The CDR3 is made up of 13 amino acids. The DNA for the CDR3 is TGTGCCAGCAGCGACAGGTCAAACACTGAAGCTTTCTTT. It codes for CASSDRSNTEAFF.

The CDR3 sequence is CASSWGQGYEQYF. Written as DNA, the CDR3 is TGTGCCAGCAGTTGGGGGCAGGGCTACGAGCAGTACTTC. The chain combines TRBV6-2 or TRBV6-3 with TRBJ2-7; TRBD1 is a possible D gene (6 bases). V gave up 4 bases and J gave up 3 bases, with 10 bases separating them. CDR1 and CDR2 from the germline V gene are MNHEY and SVGEGT. The CDR3 sequence is 13 residues long.

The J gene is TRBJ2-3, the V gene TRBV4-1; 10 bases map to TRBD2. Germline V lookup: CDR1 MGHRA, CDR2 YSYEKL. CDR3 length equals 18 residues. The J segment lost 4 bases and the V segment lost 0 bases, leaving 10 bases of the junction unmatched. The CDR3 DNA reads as TGCGCCAGCAGCCAAGATAGGAGCGGGAGGGCCGAAGCAGATACGCAGTATTTT. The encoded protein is CASSQDRSGRAEADTQYF.

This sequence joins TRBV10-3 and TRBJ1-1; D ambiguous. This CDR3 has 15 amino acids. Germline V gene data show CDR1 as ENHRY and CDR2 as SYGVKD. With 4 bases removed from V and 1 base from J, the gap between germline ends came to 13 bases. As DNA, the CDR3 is TGTGCCATCAGTGTTTCAGACTCACCGAACACTGAAGCTTTCTTT. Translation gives CAISVSDSPNTEAFF.

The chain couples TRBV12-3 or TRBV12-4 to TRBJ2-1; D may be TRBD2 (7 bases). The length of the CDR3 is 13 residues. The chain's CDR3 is CLPGGASYNEQFF. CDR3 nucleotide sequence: TGTCTTCCGGGGGGCGCATCCTACAATGAGCAGTTCTTC.

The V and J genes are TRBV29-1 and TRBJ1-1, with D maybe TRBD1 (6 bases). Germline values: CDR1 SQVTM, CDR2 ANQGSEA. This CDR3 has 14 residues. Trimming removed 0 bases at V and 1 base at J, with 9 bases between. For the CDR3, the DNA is TGCAGCGTTGAAGATGGGGGCTGGAACACTGAAGCTTTCTTT. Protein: CSVEDGGWNTEAFF. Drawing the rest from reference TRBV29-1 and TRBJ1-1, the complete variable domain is SAVISQKPSRDICQRGTSLTIQCQVDSQVTMMFWYRQQPGQSLTLIATANQGSEATYESGFVIDKFPISRPNLTFSTLTVSNMSPEDSSIYLCSVEDGGWNTEAFFGQGTRLTVV.

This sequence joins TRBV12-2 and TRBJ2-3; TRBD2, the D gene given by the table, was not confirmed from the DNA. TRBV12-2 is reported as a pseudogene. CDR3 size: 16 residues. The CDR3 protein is CASRLKARERTDTQYF. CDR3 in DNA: TGTGCAAGTCGCTTAAAAGCCCGGGAGCGCACAGATACGCAGTATTTT.